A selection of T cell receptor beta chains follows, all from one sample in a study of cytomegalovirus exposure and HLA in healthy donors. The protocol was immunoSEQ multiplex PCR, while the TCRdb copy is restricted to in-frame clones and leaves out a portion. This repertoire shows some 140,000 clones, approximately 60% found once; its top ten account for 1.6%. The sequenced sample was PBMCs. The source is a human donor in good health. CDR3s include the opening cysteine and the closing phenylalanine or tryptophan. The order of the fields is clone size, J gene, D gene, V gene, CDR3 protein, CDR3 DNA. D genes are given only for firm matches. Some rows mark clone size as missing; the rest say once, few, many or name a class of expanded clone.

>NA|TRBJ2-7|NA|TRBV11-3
CASSLNSPPSEQYF
TGTGCCAGCAGCTTAAACAGCCCTCCGAGCGAGCAGTACTTC
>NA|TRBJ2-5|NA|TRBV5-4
CASSFGGQETQYF
TGTGCCAGCAGCTTCGGGGGCCAAGAGACCCAGTACTTC
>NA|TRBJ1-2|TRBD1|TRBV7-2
CASSPGQNYGYTF
TGTGCCAGCAGCCCGGGACAGAACTATGGCTACACCTTC
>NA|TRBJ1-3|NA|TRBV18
CASSPELLSGNTIYF
TGTGCCAGCTCACCAGAACTGCTCTCTGGAAACACCATATATTTT
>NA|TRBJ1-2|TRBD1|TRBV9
CASSPRTGGDYGYTF
TGTGCCAGCAGCCCAAGGACAGGGGGGGACTATGGCTACACCTTC
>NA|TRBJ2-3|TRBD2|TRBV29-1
CSVWGLAGDDTQYF
TGCAGCGTTTGGGGACTAGCGGGAGATGATACGCAGTATTTT
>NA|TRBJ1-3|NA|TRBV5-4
CASSLDWTPNSGNTIYF
TGTGCCAGCAGCTTGGATTGGACACCAAACTCTGGAAACACCATATATTTT
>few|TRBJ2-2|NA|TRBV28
CATNGGTGELFF
TGTGCCACCAACGGGGGAACCGGGGAGCTGTTTTTT
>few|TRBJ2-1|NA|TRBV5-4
CASSARTTSSDEQFF
TGTGCCAGCAGCGCCCGGACTACGAGTAGCGATGAGCAGTTCTTC
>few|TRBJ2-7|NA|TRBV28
CASSGGGGITYEQYF
TGTGCCAGCAGCGGCGGCGGAGGGATAACCTACGAGCAGTACTTC
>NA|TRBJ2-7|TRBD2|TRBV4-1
CASSQDQEIAGGSIEQYF
TGCGCCAGCAGCCAAGATCAGGAAATAGCGGGAGGATCCATCGAGCAGTACTTC
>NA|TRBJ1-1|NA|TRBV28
CASSLTSGKMNTEAFF
TGTGCCAGCAGCCTAACGAGCGGAAAAATGAACACTGAAGCTTTCTTT
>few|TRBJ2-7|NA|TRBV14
CASSQEFLDREYF
TGTGCCAGCAGCCAAGAGTTTCTAGATAGAGAGTACTTC
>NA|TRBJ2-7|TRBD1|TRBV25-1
CASSEASGRQGDEQYF
TGTGCCAGCAGTGAAGCCTCGGGACGCCAGGGGGACGAGCAGTACTTC
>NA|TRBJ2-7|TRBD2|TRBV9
CASSASGSLPYEQYF
TGTGCCAGCAGCGCTAGCGGGAGCCTCCCCTACGAGCAGTACTTC
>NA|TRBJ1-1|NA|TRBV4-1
CASSQGMGGKANTEAFF
TGCGCCAGCAGCCAAGGAATGGGGGGGAAGGCGAACACTGAAGCTTTCTTT
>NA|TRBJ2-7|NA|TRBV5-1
CASSNIRGSDEQYF
TGCGCCAGCAGCAATATTAGAGGGTCGGACGAGCAGTACTTC
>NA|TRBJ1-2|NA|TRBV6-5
CASSYSGVQGYGYTF
TGTGCCAGCAGTTACTCCGGGGTCCAGGGGTATGGCTACACCTTC
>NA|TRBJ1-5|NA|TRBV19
CASNQGGERQPQHF
TGTGCCAGTAACCAAGGGGGTGAGCGTCAGCCCCAGCATTTT
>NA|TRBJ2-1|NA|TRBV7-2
CASSYPRGSSSYNEQFF
TGTGCCAGCAGTTACCCCCGCGGGTCAAGCTCCTACAATGAGCAGTTCTTC
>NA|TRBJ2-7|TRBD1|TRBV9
CASSPTGAAYEQYF
TGTGCCAGCAGCCCCACAGGGGCGGCCTACGAGCAGTACTTC
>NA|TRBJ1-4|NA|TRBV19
CASKTSQGSNEKLFF
TGTGCCAGTAAAACCTCACAGGGTAGTAATGAAAAACTGTTTTTT
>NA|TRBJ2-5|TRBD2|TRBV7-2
CASSQAGLAGETQYF
TGTGCCAGCAGCCAGGCGGGACTAGCGGGAGAGACCCAGTACTTC
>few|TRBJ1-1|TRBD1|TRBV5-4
CASSPARTGTTEAFF
TGTGCCAGCAGCCCCGCAAGGACAGGGACCACTGAAGCTTTCTTT
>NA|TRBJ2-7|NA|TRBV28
CASSLEQGRNEQYF
TGTGCCAGCAGTTTAGAACAGGGCCGCAACGAGCAGTACTTC
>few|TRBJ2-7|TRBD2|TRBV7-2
CASSPQTLAGATEQYF
TGTGCCAGCAGCCCACAGACCCTAGCGGGGGCAACCGAGCAGTACTTC
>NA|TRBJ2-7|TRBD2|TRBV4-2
CASSQVGLVLPDEQYF
TGTGCCAGCAGCCAAGTCGGACTAGTTTTGCCCGACGAGCAGTACTTC
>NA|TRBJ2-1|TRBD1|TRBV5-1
CASSALPGQRNEQFF
TGCGCCAGCAGCGCCCTTCCGGGACAGAGGAATGAGCAGTTCTTC
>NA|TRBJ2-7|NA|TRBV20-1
CSAGTRQEQYF
TGCAGTGCTGGAACCCGACAGGAGCAGTACTTC
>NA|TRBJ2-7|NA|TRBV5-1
CASSPFMFRVYEQYF
TGCGCCAGCAGCCCGTTCATGTTTCGGGTTTACGAGCAGTACTTC
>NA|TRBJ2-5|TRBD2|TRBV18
CASSPGTRGETQYF
TGTGCCAGCTCACCAGGGACTAGGGGGGAGACCCAGTACTTC
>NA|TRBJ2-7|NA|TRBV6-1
CASSEWQSSSYEQYF
TGTGCCAGCAGTGAATGGCAGTCTAGCTCCTACGAGCAGTACTTC
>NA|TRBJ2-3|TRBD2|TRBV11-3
CASSFLPGLEVDTQYF
TGTGCCAGCAGCTTCTTACCGGGACTAGAGGTAGATACGCAGTATTTT
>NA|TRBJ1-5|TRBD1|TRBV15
CATSLQGGVAAQHF
TGTGCCACCAGCCTTCAGGGGGGAGTCGCGGCCCAGCATTTT
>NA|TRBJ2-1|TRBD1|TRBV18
CASSRPGTGEQFF
TGTGCCAGCTCCCGTCCCGGGACAGGCGAGCAGTTCTTC
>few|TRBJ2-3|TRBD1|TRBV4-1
CASSRETGGRTDTQYF
TGCGCCAGCAGCCGAGAGACAGGGGGCCGCACAGATACGCAGTATTTT
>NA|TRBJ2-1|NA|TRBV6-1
CASSVRLNNEQFF
TGTGCCAGCAGTGTGAGGCTTAACAATGAGCAGTTCTTC
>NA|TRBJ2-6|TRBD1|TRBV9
CASSVGDRGPGGANVLTF
TGTGCCAGCAGCGTAGGCGACAGGGGGCCGGGTGGGGCCAACGTCCTGACTTTC
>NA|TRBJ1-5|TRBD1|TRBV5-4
CASSSQGANQPQHF
TGTGCCAGCAGCTCCCAGGGGGCAAATCAGCCCCAGCATTTT
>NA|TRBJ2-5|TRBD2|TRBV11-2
CASSLESGRAIGWRKETQYF
TGTGCCAGCAGCTTAGAATCCGGGAGGGCCATAGGTTGGCGAAAAGAGACCCAGTACTTC
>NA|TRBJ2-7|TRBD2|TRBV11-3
CASSLGAGTEQYF
TGTGCCAGCAGCTTAGGAGCGGGAACCGAGCAGTACTTC
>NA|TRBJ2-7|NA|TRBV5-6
CASSLAAGYEQYF
TGTGCCAGCAGCTTGGCGGCAGGCTACGAGCAGTACTTC